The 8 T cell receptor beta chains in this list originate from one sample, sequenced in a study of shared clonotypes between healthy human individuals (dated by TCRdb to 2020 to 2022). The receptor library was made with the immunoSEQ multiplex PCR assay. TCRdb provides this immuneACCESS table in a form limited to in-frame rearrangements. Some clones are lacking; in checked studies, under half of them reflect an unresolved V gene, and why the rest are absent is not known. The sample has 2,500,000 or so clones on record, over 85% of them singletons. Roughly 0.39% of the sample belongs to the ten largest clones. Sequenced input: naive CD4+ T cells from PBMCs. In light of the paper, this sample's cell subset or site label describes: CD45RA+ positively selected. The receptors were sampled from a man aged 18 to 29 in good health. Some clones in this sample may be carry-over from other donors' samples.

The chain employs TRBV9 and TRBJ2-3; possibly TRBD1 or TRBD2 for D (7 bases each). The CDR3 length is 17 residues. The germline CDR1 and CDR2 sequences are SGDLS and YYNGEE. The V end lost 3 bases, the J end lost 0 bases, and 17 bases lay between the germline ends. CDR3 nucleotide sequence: TGTGCCAGCAGCGCACCACAGGGGAGGGGGAGCACAGATACGCAGTATTTT. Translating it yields CASSAPQGRGSTDTQYF.

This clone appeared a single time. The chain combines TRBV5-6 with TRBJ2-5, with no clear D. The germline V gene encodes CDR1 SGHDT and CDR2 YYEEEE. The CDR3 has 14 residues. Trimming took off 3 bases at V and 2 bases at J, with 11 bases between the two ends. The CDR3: CASSSPSEQETQYF. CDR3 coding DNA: TGTGCCAGCAGCTCACCCTCCGAACAAGAGACCCAGTACTTC.

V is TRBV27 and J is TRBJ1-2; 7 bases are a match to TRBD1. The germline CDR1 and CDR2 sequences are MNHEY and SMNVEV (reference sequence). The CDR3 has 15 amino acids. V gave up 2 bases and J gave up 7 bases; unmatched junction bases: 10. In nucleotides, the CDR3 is TGTGCCAGCAGTTTAAGCAGGGGGGGGAATTCTGGCTACACCTTC. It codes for CASSLSRGGNSGYTF.

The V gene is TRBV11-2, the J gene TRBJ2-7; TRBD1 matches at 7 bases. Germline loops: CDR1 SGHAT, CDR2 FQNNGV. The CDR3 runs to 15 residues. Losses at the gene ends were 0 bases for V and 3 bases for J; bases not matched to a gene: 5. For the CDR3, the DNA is TGTGCCAGCAGCTTAGAGGGGACAGTTCACTACGAGCAGTACTTC. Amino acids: CASSLEGTVHYEQYF.

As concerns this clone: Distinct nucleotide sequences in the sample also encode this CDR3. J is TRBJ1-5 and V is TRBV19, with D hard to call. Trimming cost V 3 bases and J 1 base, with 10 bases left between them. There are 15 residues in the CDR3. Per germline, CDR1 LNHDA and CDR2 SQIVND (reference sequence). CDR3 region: CASSIGQASNQPQHF. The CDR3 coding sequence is TGTGCCAGTAGTATCGGTCAGGCGAGCAATCAGCCCCAGCATTTT.

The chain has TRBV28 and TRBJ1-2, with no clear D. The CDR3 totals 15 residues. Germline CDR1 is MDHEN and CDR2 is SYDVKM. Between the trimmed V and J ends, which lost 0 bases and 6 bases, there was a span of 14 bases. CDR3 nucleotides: TGTGCCAGCAGTTTATGGGGTACTGCTGAGGATGGCTACACCTTC. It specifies CASSLWGTAEDGYTF.

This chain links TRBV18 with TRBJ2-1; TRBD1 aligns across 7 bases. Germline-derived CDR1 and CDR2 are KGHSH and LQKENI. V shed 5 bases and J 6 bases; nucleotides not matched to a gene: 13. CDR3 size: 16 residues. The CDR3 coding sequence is TGTGCCAGCTCATCACTTCAACAGGGGATGGGCAATGAGCAGTTCTTC. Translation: CASSSLQQGMGNEQFF.

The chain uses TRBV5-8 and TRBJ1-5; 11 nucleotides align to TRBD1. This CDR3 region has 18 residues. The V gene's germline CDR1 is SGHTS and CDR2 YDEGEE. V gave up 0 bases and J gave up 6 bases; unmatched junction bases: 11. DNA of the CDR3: TGTGCCAGCAGCTTGGGGACAGGGGGCGCGAGGTCGACTCAGCCCCAGCATTTT. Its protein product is CASSLGTGGARSTQPQHF.